This T cell receptor beta chain was documented in a study of blood T cell repertoires in COVID-19. Overall study: Acute and convalescent COVID-19 samples came from the United States, Italy and Spain. T cells, B-cell-depleted T cells, or PBMCs supplied cDNA or gDNA.

Authors' processing steps: Amplification of reference gene primers provided the estimated nucleated cell counts. Libraries were prepared by immunoSEQ multiplex PCR; TCRdb keeps only in-frame clonotypes and omits some of them. For V, J and clone size, that table is used; D and trimming come from the DNA. This table holds around 55,000 clones, about 90% found once. This CDR3 has 16 amino acids. Trimming pared 3 bases from V and 2 bases from J, leaving 16 bases between. Germline V CDR1 and CDR2: SGHRS, YFSETQ. This receptor was obtained from a man in his fifties or sixties with active COVID-19. V and J are TRBV5-1 and TRBJ2-3; tentatively, D is TRBD1 (5 bases). The sequenced sample consisted of peripheral blood. The CDR3 is CASSSTGFQVTDTQYF. DNA for the CDR3: TGCGCCAGCAGCTCAACAGGATTTCAGGTCACAGATACGCAGTATTTT.